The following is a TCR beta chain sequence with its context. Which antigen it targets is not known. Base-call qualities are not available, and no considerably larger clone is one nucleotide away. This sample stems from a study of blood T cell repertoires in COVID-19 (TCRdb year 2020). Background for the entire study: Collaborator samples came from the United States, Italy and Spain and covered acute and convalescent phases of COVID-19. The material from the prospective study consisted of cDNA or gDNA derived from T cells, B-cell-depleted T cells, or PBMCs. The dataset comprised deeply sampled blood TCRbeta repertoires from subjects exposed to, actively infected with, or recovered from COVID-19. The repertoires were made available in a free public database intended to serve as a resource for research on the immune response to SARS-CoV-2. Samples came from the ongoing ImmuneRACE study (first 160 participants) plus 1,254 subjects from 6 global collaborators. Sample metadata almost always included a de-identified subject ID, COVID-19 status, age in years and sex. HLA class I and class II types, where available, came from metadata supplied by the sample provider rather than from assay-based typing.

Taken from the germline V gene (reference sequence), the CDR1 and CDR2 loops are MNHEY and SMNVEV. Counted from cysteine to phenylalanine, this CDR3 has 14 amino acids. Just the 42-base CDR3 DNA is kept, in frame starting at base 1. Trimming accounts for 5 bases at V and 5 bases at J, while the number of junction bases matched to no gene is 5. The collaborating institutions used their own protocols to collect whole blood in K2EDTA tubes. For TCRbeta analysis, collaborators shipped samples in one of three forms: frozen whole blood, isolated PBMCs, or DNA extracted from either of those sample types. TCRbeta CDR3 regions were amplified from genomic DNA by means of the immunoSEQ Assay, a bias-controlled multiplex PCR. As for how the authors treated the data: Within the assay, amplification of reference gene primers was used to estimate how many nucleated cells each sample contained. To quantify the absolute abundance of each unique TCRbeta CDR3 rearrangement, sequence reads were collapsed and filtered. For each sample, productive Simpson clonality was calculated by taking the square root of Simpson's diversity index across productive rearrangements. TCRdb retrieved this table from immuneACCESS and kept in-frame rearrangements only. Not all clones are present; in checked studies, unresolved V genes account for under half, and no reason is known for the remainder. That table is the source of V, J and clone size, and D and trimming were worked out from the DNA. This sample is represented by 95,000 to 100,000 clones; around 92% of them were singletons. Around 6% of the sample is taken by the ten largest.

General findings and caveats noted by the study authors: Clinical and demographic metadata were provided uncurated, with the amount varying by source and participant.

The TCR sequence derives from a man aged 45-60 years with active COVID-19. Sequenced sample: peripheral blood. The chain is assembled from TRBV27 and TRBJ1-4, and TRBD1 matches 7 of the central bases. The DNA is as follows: TGTGCCAGCAGTACCGTGACAGGGAATGAAAAACTGTTTTTT. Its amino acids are CASSTVTGNEKLFF.